This T cell receptor (beta chain) was retrieved from a study of cytomegalovirus exposure and HLA in healthy donors. Study-level findings and limits: Later analysis identified about 18,000 TCR beta sequences associated with HLA alleles, using a false discovery rate threshold of 0.05.

Comment on this clone: What it binds is not known.

The PCR contained 60 Vbeta and 13 Jbeta primers. Generated by immunoSEQ multiplex PCR, the TCRdb table keeps only in-frame clones and is missing some. The table lists about 200,000 clones, roughly 83% of them singletons. The CDR3 covers 13 residues. V was pared by 2 bases and J by 3 bases, with 8 bases between. Germline V gene data show CDR1 as SEHNR and CDR2 as FQNEAQ (reference sequence). This sequence joins TRBV7-9 and TRBJ2-7, with no clear D. This clonotype originated in a girl aged 5-17 years in good health and CMV-seronegative. Sample: PBMCs. The CDR3 sequence is CASSLSVRYEQYF. The CDR3 DNA is TGTGCCAGCAGCTTATCGGTACGCTACGAGCAGTACTTC.